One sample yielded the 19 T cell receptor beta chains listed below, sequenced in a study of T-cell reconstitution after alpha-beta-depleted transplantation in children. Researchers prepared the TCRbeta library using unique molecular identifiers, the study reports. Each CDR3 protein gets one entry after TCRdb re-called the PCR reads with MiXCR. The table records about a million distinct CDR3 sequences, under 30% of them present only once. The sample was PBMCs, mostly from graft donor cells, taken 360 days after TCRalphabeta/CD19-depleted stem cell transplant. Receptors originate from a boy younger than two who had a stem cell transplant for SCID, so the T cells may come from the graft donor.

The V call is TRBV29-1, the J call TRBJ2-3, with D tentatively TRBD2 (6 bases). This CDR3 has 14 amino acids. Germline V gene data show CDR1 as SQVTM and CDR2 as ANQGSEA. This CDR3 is CTFRRDIGTDTQYF. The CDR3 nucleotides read TGCACCTTCAGGAGGGATATTGGTACAGATACGCAGTATTTT.

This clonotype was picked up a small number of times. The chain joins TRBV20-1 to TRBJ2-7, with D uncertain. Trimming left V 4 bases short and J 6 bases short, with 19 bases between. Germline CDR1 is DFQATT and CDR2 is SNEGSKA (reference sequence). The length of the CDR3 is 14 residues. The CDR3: CSATLTEPLGEQYF. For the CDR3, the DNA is TGCAGTGCTACCTTGACGGAGCCCCTTGGCGAGCAGTACTTC.

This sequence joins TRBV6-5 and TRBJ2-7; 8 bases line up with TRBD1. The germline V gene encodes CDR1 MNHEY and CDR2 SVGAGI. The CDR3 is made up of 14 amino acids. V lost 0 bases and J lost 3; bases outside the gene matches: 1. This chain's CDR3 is CASSYSTGVYEQYF. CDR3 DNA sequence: TGTGCCAGCAGTTACTCGACAGGGGTCTACGAGCAGTACTTC.

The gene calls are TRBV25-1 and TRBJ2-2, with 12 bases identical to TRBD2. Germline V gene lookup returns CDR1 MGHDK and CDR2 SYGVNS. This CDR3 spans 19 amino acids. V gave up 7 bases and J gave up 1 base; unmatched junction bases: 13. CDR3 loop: CASTTTSGGAVGNTGELFF. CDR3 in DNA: TGTGCCAGCACCACGACTAGCGGGGGTGCCGTTGGGAACACCGGGGAGCTGTTTTTT.

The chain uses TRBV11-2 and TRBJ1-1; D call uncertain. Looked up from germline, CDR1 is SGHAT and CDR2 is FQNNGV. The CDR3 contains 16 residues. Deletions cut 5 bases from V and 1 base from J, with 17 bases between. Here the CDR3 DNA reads TGTGCCAGCAGCCAGTGGGAGGCGAACAGGAACACTGAAGCTTTCTTT. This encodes CASSQWEANRNTEAFF.

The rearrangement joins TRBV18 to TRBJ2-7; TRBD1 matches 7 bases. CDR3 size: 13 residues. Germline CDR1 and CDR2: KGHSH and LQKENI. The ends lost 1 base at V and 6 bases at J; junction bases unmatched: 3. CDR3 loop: CASSPQRDSEQYF. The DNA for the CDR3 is TGTGCCAGCTCACCACAACGGGACAGCGAGCAGTACTTC.

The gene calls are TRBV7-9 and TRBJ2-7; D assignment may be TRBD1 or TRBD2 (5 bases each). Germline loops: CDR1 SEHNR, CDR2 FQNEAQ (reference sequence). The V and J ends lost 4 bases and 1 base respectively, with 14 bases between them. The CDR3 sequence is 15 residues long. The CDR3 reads CASSSRDGLSYEQYF. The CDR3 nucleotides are TGTGCCAGCAGCTCCCGGGACGGTCTGTCCTACGAGCAGTACTTC.

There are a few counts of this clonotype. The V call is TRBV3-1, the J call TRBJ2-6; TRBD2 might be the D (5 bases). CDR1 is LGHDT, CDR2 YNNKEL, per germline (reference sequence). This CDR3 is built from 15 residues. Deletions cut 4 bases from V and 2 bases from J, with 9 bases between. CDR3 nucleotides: TGTGCCAGCAGCCCCGAGGGTCCTGGGGCCAACGTCCTGACTTTC. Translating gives CASSPEGPGANVLTF.

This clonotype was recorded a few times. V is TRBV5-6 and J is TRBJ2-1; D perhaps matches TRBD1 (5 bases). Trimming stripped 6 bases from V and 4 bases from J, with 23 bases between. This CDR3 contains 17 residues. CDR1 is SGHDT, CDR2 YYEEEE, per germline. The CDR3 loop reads CASTRRQPPSLYNEQFF. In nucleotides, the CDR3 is TGTGCCAGCACCCGACGACAGCCTCCATCTCTATACAATGAGCAGTTCTTC.

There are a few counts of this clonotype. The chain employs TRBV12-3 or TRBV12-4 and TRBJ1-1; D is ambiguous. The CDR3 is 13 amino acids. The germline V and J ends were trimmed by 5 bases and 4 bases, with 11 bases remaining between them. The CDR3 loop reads CASSPQTGTEAFF. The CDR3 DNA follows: TGTGCCAGCAGTCCACAGACTGGCACTGAAGCTTTCTTT.

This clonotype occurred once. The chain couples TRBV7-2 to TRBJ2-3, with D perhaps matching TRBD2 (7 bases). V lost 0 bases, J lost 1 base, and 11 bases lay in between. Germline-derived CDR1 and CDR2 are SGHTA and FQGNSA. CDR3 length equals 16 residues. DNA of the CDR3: TGTGCCAGCAGCTTAGCCACGCGGGGGCGCACAGATACGCAGTATTTT. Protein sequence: CASSLATRGRTDTQYF.

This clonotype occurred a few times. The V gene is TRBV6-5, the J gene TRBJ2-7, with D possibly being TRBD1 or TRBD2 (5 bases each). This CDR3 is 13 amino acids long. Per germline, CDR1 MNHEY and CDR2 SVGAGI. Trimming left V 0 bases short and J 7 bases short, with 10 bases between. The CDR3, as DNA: TGTGCCAGCAGTTACTCGAGGGGCGCGGAGCAGTACTTC. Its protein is CASSYSRGAEQYF.

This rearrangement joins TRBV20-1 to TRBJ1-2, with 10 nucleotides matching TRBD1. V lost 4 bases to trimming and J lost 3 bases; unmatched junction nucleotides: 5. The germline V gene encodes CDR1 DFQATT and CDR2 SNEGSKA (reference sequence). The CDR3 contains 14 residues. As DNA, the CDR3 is TGCAGTGCTATCCGGACAGGGGGGGACTATGGCTACACCTTC. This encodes CSAIRTGGDYGYTF.

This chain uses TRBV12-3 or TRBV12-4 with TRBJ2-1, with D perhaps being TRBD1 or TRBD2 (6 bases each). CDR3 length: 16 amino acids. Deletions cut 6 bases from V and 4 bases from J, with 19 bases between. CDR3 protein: CASRLEGGGGYNEQFF. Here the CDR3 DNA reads TGTGCCAGCAGGCTGGAGGGGGGTGGGGGGTACAATGAGCAGTTCTTC.

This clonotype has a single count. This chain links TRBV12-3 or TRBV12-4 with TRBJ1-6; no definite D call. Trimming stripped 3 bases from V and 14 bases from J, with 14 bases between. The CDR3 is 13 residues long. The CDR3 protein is CASSFQKDTSLHF. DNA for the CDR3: TGTGCCAGCAGTTTTCAAAAGGATACGTCCCTCCACTTT.

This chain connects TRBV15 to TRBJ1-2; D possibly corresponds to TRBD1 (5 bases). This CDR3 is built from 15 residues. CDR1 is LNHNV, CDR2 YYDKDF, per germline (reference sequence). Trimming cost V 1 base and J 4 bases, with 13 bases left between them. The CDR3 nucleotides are TGTGCCACCAGCAGAGCCGGCAGGGTCGGCTATGGCTACACCTTC. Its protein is CATSRAGRVGYGYTF.

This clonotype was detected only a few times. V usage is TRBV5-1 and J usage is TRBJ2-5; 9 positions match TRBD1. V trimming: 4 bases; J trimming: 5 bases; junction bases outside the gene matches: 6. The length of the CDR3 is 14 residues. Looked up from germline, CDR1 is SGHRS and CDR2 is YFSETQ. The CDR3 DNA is TGCGCCAGCAGCGTCAGGGACAGGGACGAGACCCAGTACTTC. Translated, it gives CASSVRDRDETQYF.

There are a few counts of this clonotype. CDR3 protein: CASSPGSSVQFF. The CDR3 DNA reads TGTGCCAGCAGCCCGGGGAGTAGCGTACAGTTCTTC. The chain links TRBV12-3 or TRBV12-4 to TRBJ2-1; TRBD2 is a possible D gene (5 bases). Trimming shortened V by 6 bases and J by 13 bases, and 16 bases separated the two germline ends. CDR3 length: 12 amino acids.

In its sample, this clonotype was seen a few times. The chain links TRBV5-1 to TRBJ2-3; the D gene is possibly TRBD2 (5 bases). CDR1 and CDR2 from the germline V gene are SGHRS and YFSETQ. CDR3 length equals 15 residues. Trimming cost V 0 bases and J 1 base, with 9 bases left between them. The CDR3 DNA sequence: TGCGCCAGCAGCTTGGAGTACGGGGGCACAGATACGCAGTATTTT. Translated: CASSLEYGGTDTQYF.